Listed below are T cell receptor beta chains from one sample, sequenced in a study of T cells in Graves' hyperthyroidism and ophthalmopathy. TCRdb re-derived calls from the multiplex PCR reads in MiXCR, one entry per CDR3 protein. This sample has some 650,000 distinct CDR3 sequences, with more than 15% found just once. Specimen: blood. These receptors all stem from a woman aged 40 to 55 with Graves' ophthalmopathy. Both conserved end residues are part of each CDR3. D genes are given only for firm matches. Part of the rows lack a size; the others show once, few, many or a class for expanded clones.

TRBV20-1	.	few	TRBJ1-2	CSAAGSNYGYTF	TGCAGTGCTGCCGGATCTAACTATGGCTACACCTTC
TRBV3-1	.	few	TRBJ1-5	CASSQSIGNQPQHF	TGTGCCAGCAGTCAATCAATAGGCAATCAGCCCCAGCATTTT
TRBV12-3/TRBV12-4	TRBD1	many	TRBJ1-3	CASSFGQGAGGNTIYF	TGTGCCAGCAGTTTCGGGCAGGGGGCAGGTGGAAACACCATATATTTT
TRBV30	TRBD1	.	TRBJ2-7	CACTGEGEQYF	TGTGCCTGTACAGGGGAAGGCGAGCAGTACTTC
TRBV7-3	TRBD2	many	TRBJ2-1	CASSFGTSAYNEQFF	TGTGCCAGCAGCTTCGGGACTAGCGCTTACAATGAGCAGTTCTTC
TRBV12-3/TRBV12-4	TRBD2	many	TRBJ2-7	CASSLGTSGRYEQYF	TGTGCCAGCAGTCTGGGGACTAGCGGGAGATACGAGCAGTACTTC
TRBV20-1	.	.	TRBJ2-1	CSARDQARDNEQFF	TGCAGTGCTAGAGATCAAGCGCGAGACAATGAGCAGTTCTTC
TRBV7-8	.	many	TRBJ1-6	CASSNTGYSPLHF	TGTGCCAGCAGCAATACAGGGTATTCACCCCTCCACTTT
TRBV2	.	many	TRBJ2-7	CASSPRNFYGEQYF	TGTGCCAGCAGTCCTCGGAATTTTTACGGCGAGCAGTACTTC
TRBV27	.	many	TRBJ2-1	CASSLLGVGENEQFF	TGTGCCAGCAGTTTATTAGGGGTCGGAGAAAATGAGCAGTTCTTC
TRBV20-1	TRBD1	.	TRBJ1-1	CSASWTGGFTEAFF	TGCAGTGCCTCTTGGACAGGGGGTTTCACTGAAGCTTTCTTT
TRBV6-2/TRBV6-3	TRBD2	many	TRBJ2-2	CASKLAGVSGELFF	TGTGCCAGCAAGCTAGCGGGAGTTAGCGGGGAGCTGTTTTTT
TRBV28	.	.	TRBJ2-5	CASSEILQETQYF	TGTGCCAGCAGCGAGATACTCCAAGAGACCCAGTACTTC
TRBV4-2	.	few	TRBJ1-5	CASSQDPGREGRQPQHF	TGTGCCAGCAGCCAAGATCCGGGGAGGGAAGGGAGGCAGCCCCAGCATTTT
TRBV2	TRBD2	.	TRBJ2-1	CASRGGRVISYNEQFF	TGTGCCAGCAGGGGCGGGAGGGTTATTTCCTACAATGAGCAGTTCTTC
TRBV11-3	.	.	TRBJ2-7	CASSATRRNVDYEQYF	TGTGCCAGCAGCGCAACAAGGAGGAATGTAGACTACGAGCAGTACTTC
TRBV12-3/TRBV12-4	TRBD2	many	TRBJ2-3	CASSRGDRTDTQYF	TGTGCCAGCAGTCGGGGGGACCGCACAGATACGCAGTATTTT
TRBV11-2	.	many	TRBJ2-3	CASSLMVDTQYF	TGTGCCAGCAGCTTAATGGTAGATACGCAGTATTTT
TRBV20-1	TRBD2	.	TRBJ2-1	CSTSSGSLSYNEQFF	TGCAGTACTAGCAGCGGGAGCCTCTCCTACAATGAGCAGTTCTTC
TRBV28	.	many	TRBJ2-1	CASGSEGRPYNEQFF	TGTGCCAGCGGGAGCGAGGGAAGGCCCTACAATGAGCAGTTCTTC
TRBV18	.	few	TRBJ1-1	CASSPFHDIGARGIGAFF	TGTGCCAGCTCACCATTTCACGATATTGGGGCCAGGGGAATTGGAGCTTTCTTT
TRBV28	TRBD2	.	TRBJ2-1	CASSPSGGTVEQFF	TGTGCCAGCTCACCCTCGGGAGGGACGGTTGAGCAGTTCTTC
TRBV10-3	TRBD1	.	TRBJ2-7	CAISGGQGYEQYF	TGTGCCATCAGTGGGGGACAGGGCTACGAGCAGTACTTC
TRBV20-1	TRBD2	.	TRBJ2-3	CSARPRLGGLAGGSTDTQYF	TGCAGTGCGCGCCCCAGACTAGGGGGACTAGCGGGAGGGAGCACAGATACGCAGTATTTT
TRBV6-1	TRBD1	.	TRBJ1-2	CASTEGDRDGNYGYTF	TGTGCCAGCACCGAAGGGGACAGGGATGGGAACTATGGCTACACCTTC
TRBV7-8	TRBD2	many	TRBJ2-5	CASSPRLAGEQETQYF	TGTGCCAGCAGCCCCCGACTAGCGGGGGAGCAAGAGACCCAGTACTTC
TRBV9	.	few	TRBJ2-6	CASSAFTGTNGANVLTF	TGTGCCAGCAGCGCCTTTACCGGGACAAACGGGGCCAACGTCCTGACTTTC
TRBV9	TRBD2	many	TRBJ2-2	CASSRAGSNTGELFF	TGTGCCAGCAGCCGAGCGGGGTCGAACACCGGGGAGCTGTTTTTT
TRBV2	TRBD1	many	TRBJ1-4	CASSEGYTGGWFEKLFF	TGTGCCAGCAGTGAGGGTTATACAGGGGGCTGGTTTGAAAAACTGTTTTTT
TRBV6-1	TRBD2	many	TRBJ2-3	CASSPLAGSTDTQYF	TGTGCCAGCAGTCCCCTAGCGGGGAGCACAGATACGCAGTATTTT
TRBV5-1	.	many	TRBJ2-7	CASSPWEGGYEQYF	TGCGCCAGCAGCCCGTGGGAAGGGGGTTACGAGCAGTACTTC
TRBV7-9	.	few	TRBJ2-1	CASSLLGGGFHEQFF	TGTGCCAGCAGCTTACTCGGGGGCGGTTTTCATGAGCAGTTCTTC
TRBV7-3	TRBD2	many	TRBJ2-3	CASSLGLAGGYTDTQYF	TGTGCCAGCAGTCTTGGACTAGCGGGAGGGTACACAGATACGCAGTATTTT
TRBV6-4	.	.	TRBJ1-3	CASSPAVRSGNTIYF	TGTGCCAGCTCCCCGGCAGTCCGCTCTGGAAACACCATATATTTT
TRBV11-2	TRBD1	many	TRBJ1-4	CASRSFGTGNEKLFF	TGTGCCAGCAGGTCTTTTGGGACAGGGAATGAAAAACTGTTTTTT
TRBV7-9	.	.	TRBJ1-2	CASSLGTVDGYTF	TGTGCCAGCAGCTTAGGGACAGTGGATGGCTACACCTTC
TRBV5-6	TRBD1	many	TRBJ1-5	CASSFGTGGFQPQHF	TGTGCCAGCAGCTTTGGGACAGGGGGTTTTCAGCCCCAGCATTTT
TRBV7-9	.	.	TRBJ1-4	CASSLGTGKKLFF	TGTGCCAGCAGCTTAGGTACTGGAAAAAAACTGTTTTTT
TRBV27	.	many	TRBJ1-1	CASSPRLGQSTEAFF	TGTGCCAGCAGTCCCCGCCTTGGACAGAGCACTGAAGCTTTCTTT
TRBV20-1	TRBD2	few	TRBJ2-1	CSARGLAGVSTYNEQFF	TGCAGTGCTAGAGGACTAGCGGGGGTATCAACCTACAATGAGCAGTTCTTC